This TCR beta chain was obtained from a study of regulatory T cells in long-lasting Graves disease. Described time point: newly diagnosed GD, antithyroid drugs for less than 3 months. Preparation of the TCR library used RNA extracted from PBMCs. Assembly of TCR beta libraries relied on iRepertoire HTBI primers together with Arm-PCR of CDR3 regions. Via MiXCR, TCRdb re-called the multiplex PCR reads, giving one row per CDR3 protein. The sample records about 460,000 distinct CDR3 sequences, 12% to 15% being singletons. This CDR3 has 14 amino acids. V was shortened by 8 bases and J by 4 bases, with 18 bases between the two germline ends. Germline V gene sequence: CDR1 PRHDT, CDR2 FYEKMQ (reference sequence). The sample holds many counts of this clonotype. This sample also belongs to another study, concerning T cells in Graves' hyperthyroidism and ophthalmopathy. From that study: Most thyroid clonotypes expanded above 0.001 appeared in blood too. Ophthalmopathy, which appeared later, was predicted by the model a median roughly 6.4 months before onset.

The V gene is TRBV13, the J gene TRBJ2-7; possibly TRBD1 for D (6 bases). Sequenced material: peripheral blood mononuclear cells (PBMCs), taken at new diagnosis, from a patient treated with antithyroid drugs. The sequence came from a woman aged 45-59 years with Graves disease. CDR3 in amino acids: CASAPSGDGYEQYF. The CDR3 coding sequence is TGTGCCAGCGCCCCATCAGGGGACGGTTACGAGCAGTACTTC.